This TCR beta chain was obtained from a study of blood T cells in healthy people across ages. Trimming took 6 bases from V and 3 from J; bases not matched to a gene: 10. CDR1 and CDR2 from the germline V gene are DFQATT and SNEGSKA (reference sequence). CDR3 length equals 14 residues. Together with a sample-barcoded 5' primer, a J-beta primer mix was included in a second PCR lasting about 7 to 12 cycles. TCRdb re-called the 5' RACE reads through MiXCR, storing one row per CDR3 protein. The sample shows around 700,000 distinct CDR3 sequences, approximately 25% of them seen only once. These same data were also listed under a study on T cells of mothers and their children.

The rearrangement uses TRBV20-1 and TRBJ2-5; 7 nucleotides agree with TRBD1. Sequencing was done on a sample of blood. This receptor was obtained from a boy between 10 and 17 years old in good health. CDR3 sequence: CSAPDRVLEETQYF. As DNA, the CDR3 is TGCAGTGCCCCTGACAGGGTTCTAGAAGAGACCCAGTACTTC.